This entry is about one T cell receptor (beta chain). This entry comes from a study of technical replicates of blood from a handful of donors. Produced via immunoSEQ multiplex PCR; TCRdb's table is partial and in-frame only. The sample lists about 67,000 clones, 95% to 98% occurring once. The CDR3 has 13 amino acids. CDR1 is MNHNS and CDR2 is SASEGT in the germline V gene. V shed 3 bases and J 6 bases; nucleotides not matched to a gene: 2. The rearrangement uses TRBV6-1 and TRBJ2-1; the match to TRBD1 covers 7 bases. Sequenced input: T cells isolated from PBMCs. This clonotype was sampled from a human donor in good health. CDR3 protein: CASSEGQLNEQFF. The DNA for the CDR3 is TGTGCCAGCAGTGAGGGACAGCTCAATGAGCAGTTCTTC.